These T cell receptor beta chains were read from a single sample in a study of T cell responses to AZD1222 COVID-19 vaccine. Profiled with immunoSEQ multiplex PCR; TCRdb holds only in-frame clones, not every one. The data contain about 120,000 clones, about nine tenths of them singletons. The sample in question was peripheral blood, obtained on day 0 of AZD1222 vaccination. All receptors come from an adult in good health. Each CDR3 is given with its conserved first and last residue. D genes are given only for firm matches. Only some rows state a clone size, as once, few, many or a class for expanded clones.

clone_size: -; j_call: TRBJ2-2; cdr3_length: 18; d_call: -; v_call: TRBV5-1; cdr3_aa: CASWAGRLGSGHTGELFF; cdr3_nt: TGCGCCAGCTGGGCTGGCAGGTTAGGGAGCGGGCACACCGGGGAGCTGTTTTTT
clone_size: once; j_call: TRBJ1-3; cdr3_length: 17; d_call: -; v_call: TRBV14; cdr3_aa: CASSQRRQRSSGNTIYF; cdr3_nt: TGTGCCAGCAGCCAAAGGCGTCAGCGATCCTCTGGAAACACCATATATTTT
clone_size: -; j_call: TRBJ1-1; cdr3_length: 15; d_call: -; v_call: TRBV9; cdr3_aa: CASSVGPEINTEAFF; cdr3_nt: TGTGCCAGCAGCGTAGGCCCAGAGATTAACACTGAAGCTTTCTTT
clone_size: -; j_call: TRBJ2-1; cdr3_length: 14; d_call: TRBD1; v_call: TRBV6-5; cdr3_aa: CASSYVQGAGEQFF; cdr3_nt: TGTGCCAGCAGTTACGTCCAGGGGGCAGGTGAGCAGTTCTTC
clone_size: -; j_call: TRBJ2-7; cdr3_length: 13; d_call: -; v_call: TRBV10-3; cdr3_aa: CAIRTGSSYEQYF; cdr3_nt: TGTGCCATTCGGACGGGTTCTTCCTACGAGCAGTACTTC
clone_size: -; j_call: TRBJ2-1; cdr3_length: 14; d_call: -; v_call: TRBV5-1; cdr3_aa: CASSLAGPSGEQFF; cdr3_nt: TGCGCCAGCAGCTTGGCCGGGCCAAGTGGTGAGCAGTTCTTC
clone_size: -; j_call: TRBJ2-7; cdr3_length: 16; d_call: -; v_call: TRBV19; cdr3_aa: CASSIRGLQRQDEQYF; cdr3_nt: TGTGCCAGTAGTATAAGAGGGCTACAGCGTCAGGACGAGCAGTACTTC
clone_size: -; j_call: TRBJ1-4; cdr3_length: 16; d_call: -; v_call: TRBV21-1; cdr3_aa: CASSKDRAGGNEKLFF; cdr3_nt: TGTGCCAGCAGCAAAGACAGGGCGGGGGGAAATGAAAAACTGTTTTTT
clone_size: -; j_call: TRBJ1-5; cdr3_length: 14; d_call: -; v_call: TRBV13; cdr3_aa: CASSFRGGNQPQHF; cdr3_nt: TGTGCCAGCAGTTTTCGTGGCGGCAATCAGCCCCAGCATTTT
clone_size: -; j_call: TRBJ2-7; cdr3_length: 14; d_call: TRBD1; v_call: TRBV5-4; cdr3_aa: CASSLETGAYEQYF; cdr3_nt: TGTGCCAGCAGCTTGGAGACAGGGGCATACGAGCAGTACTTC
clone_size: -; j_call: TRBJ1-6; cdr3_length: 15; d_call: -; v_call: TRBV6-1; cdr3_aa: CASSEGGRANSPLHF; cdr3_nt: TGTGCCAGCAGTGAAGGAGGCAGGGCCAATTCACCCCTCCACTTT
clone_size: -; j_call: TRBJ1-5; cdr3_length: 18; d_call: -; v_call: TRBV4-1; cdr3_aa: CASSQVPSVNLVGQPQHF; cdr3_nt: TGCGCCAGCAGCCAAGTACCGAGTGTAAATTTGGTAGGGCAGCCCCAGCATTTT
clone_size: -; j_call: TRBJ2-4; cdr3_length: 14; d_call: TRBD2; v_call: TRBV3-1/TRBV3-2; cdr3_aa: CASSPRGGENIQYF; cdr3_nt: TGTGCCAGCAGCCCCCGCGGGGGGGAAAACATTCAGTACTTC
clone_size: once; j_call: TRBJ1-1; cdr3_length: 12; d_call: TRBD1; v_call: TRBV5-6; cdr3_aa: CASSRTGTEAFF; cdr3_nt: TGTGCCAGCAGCAGGACAGGGACTGAAGCTTTCTTT
clone_size: once; j_call: TRBJ2-7; cdr3_length: 13; d_call: TRBD2; v_call: TRBV28; cdr3_aa: CASRLGGGYEQYF; cdr3_nt: TGTGCCAGCAGACTCGGGGGGGGCTACGAGCAGTACTTC
clone_size: -; j_call: TRBJ2-1; cdr3_length: 12; d_call: TRBD2; v_call: TRBV24-1; cdr3_aa: CATRGLGAEQFF; cdr3_nt: TGTGCCACCCGGGGACTAGGAGCTGAGCAGTTCTTC
clone_size: -; j_call: TRBJ2-5; cdr3_length: 15; d_call: TRBD2; v_call: TRBV9; cdr3_aa: CASSPGTSGQETQYF; cdr3_nt: TGTGCCAGCAGCCCCGGGACTAGCGGCCAAGAGACCCAGTACTTC
clone_size: -; j_call: TRBJ2-5; cdr3_length: 15; d_call: -; v_call: TRBV2; cdr3_aa: CASSEAGHHQETQYF; cdr3_nt: TGTGCCAGCAGTGAAGCGGGACACCACCAAGAGACCCAGTACTTC
clone_size: -; j_call: TRBJ2-1; cdr3_length: 16; d_call: -; v_call: TRBV5-1; cdr3_aa: CASSLGLLSLSNEQFF; cdr3_nt: TGCGCCAGCAGCTTAGGACTGCTATCCCTATCCAATGAGCAGTTCTTC
clone_size: -; j_call: TRBJ2-5; cdr3_length: 15; d_call: -; v_call: TRBV14; cdr3_aa: CASSQRNRDTETQYF; cdr3_nt: TGTGCCAGCAGCCAAAGGAACCGGGACACAGAGACCCAGTACTTC
clone_size: once; j_call: TRBJ2-3; cdr3_length: 18; d_call: TRBD2; v_call: TRBV10-3; cdr3_aa: CAISEYWTSRETADTQYF; cdr3_nt: TGTGCCATCAGTGAGTACTGGACTAGCCGGGAGACCGCAGATACGCAGTATTTT
clone_size: -; j_call: TRBJ2-7; cdr3_length: 14; d_call: TRBD1; v_call: TRBV28; cdr3_aa: CASSSNHDRAEQYF; cdr3_nt: TGTGCCAGCAGTTCCAACCACGACAGGGCCGAGCAGTACTTC
clone_size: -; j_call: TRBJ2-1; cdr3_length: 16; d_call: -; v_call: TRBV3-1/TRBV3-2; cdr3_aa: CASSQDGGGLSDEQFF; cdr3_nt: TGTGCCAGCAGCCAAGATGGTGGAGGGTTAAGCGATGAGCAGTTCTTC
clone_size: -; j_call: TRBJ2-5; cdr3_length: 16; d_call: TRBD1; v_call: TRBV24-1; cdr3_aa: CATSDPTGGWGETQYF; cdr3_nt: TGTGCCACCAGTGACCCGACAGGGGGCTGGGGGGAGACCCAGTACTTC
clone_size: -; j_call: TRBJ1-4; cdr3_length: 14; d_call: TRBD1; v_call: TRBV19; cdr3_aa: CASSSGTGGEKLFF; cdr3_nt: TGTGCCAGTAGCTCCGGGACAGGGGGCGAAAAACTGTTTTTT